This T cell receptor beta chain stems from a study of regulatory T cells in long-lasting Graves disease. Study-wide results and limits: TRBV28 was favored in persistent disease, as were TRBJ1-2 and TRBJ2-5.

Notes on this clonotype: The antigen is not known.

The CDR3 spans 15 residues. Trimming took off 5 bases at V and 0 bases at J, with 14 bases between the two ends. The germline V gene has CDR1 SGHAT and CDR2 FQNNGV. Combining iRepertoire HTBI primers with Arm-PCR of CDR3 regions, the authors built TCR beta libraries. TCRdb itself ran the multiplex PCR reads through MiXCR, one entry per CDR3 protein. The sample gives about 440,000 distinct CDR3 sequences, 16% of which show up once; around 10% is in the top ten. Time point indicated: newly diagnosed GD, antithyroid drugs for less than 3 months. From PBMCs, RNA was extracted and then used to make the TCR library. The same data also went into a second study, on T cells in Graves' hyperthyroidism and ophthalmopathy. Per that study: No ophthalmopathy progression within 18 months constituted stable Graves' hyperthyroidism. Hyperthyroidism was newly diagnosed in patients aged 18 to 65 (duration under 2 months). Ophthalmopathy was predicted by the model a median of approximately 6.6 months ahead of onset.

The sequence derives from a woman aged 25 to 45 with Graves disease. The chain joins TRBV11-2 to TRBJ2-7, with D possibly TRBD2 on 6 matching bases. Sequenced material: peripheral blood mononuclear cells (PBMCs), taken at new diagnosis, from a patient treated with antithyroid drugs. The CDR3: CASSTPRGSSYEQYF. CDR3 nucleotides: TGTGCCAGCAGCACCCCGCGGGGCAGCTCCTACGAGCAGTACTTC.